Below are 27 T cell receptor beta chains sequenced from a single sample in a study of shared clonotypes between healthy human individuals. Generated by immunoSEQ multiplex PCR, the TCRdb table keeps only in-frame clones and is missing some. The table shows about 2.3 million clones, with more than 85% occurring only once. Specimen: naive CD4+ T cells from PBMCs. The subset: CD45RA+ positively selected. The receptors shown here come from a man younger than 35 in good health. Some clones in this sample may be carry-over from other donors' samples.

This clone showed up just once. The chain links TRBV5-8 to TRBJ2-7; 9 bases are a match to TRBD2. Trimming took 0 bases from V and 4 from J; bases not matched to a gene: 5. The CDR3 contains 15 residues. CDR1 and CDR2 from the germline V gene are SGHTS and YDEGEE. The CDR3 loop reads CASSLASAGGYEQYF. In DNA form, the CDR3 reads TGTGCCAGCAGCTTGGCCTCAGCGGGAGGTTACGAGCAGTACTTC.

This chain connects TRBV19 to TRBJ2-3; no firm D call. Germline V CDR1 and CDR2: LNHDA, SQIVND (reference sequence). The CDR3 spans 15 residues. Between the trimmed V and J ends, which lost 2 bases and 6 bases, there was a span of 15 bases. CDR3: CASSILTAHTDTQYF. As DNA, the CDR3 is TGTGCCAGTAGTATACTAACAGCTCACACCGATACGCAGTATTTT.

The chain links TRBV11-2 to TRBJ2-7; 7 positions agree with TRBD1. Trimming took 5 bases from V and 4 from J; bases not matched to a gene: 2. The CDR3 has 12 amino acids. Per germline, CDR1 SGHAT and CDR2 FQNNGV. CDR3: CASSPGGYEQYF. The DNA of the CDR3 is TGTGCCAGCAGCCCAGGGGGTTACGAGCAGTACTTC.

This clone was detected only once. The genes are TRBV7-2 and TRBJ2-3; 11 bases are a match to TRBD1. CDR1 is SGHTA, CDR2 FQGNSA, per germline. The junction had 6 bases not matched to a gene; V was cut back by 5 bases and J by 5 bases. This CDR3 is built from 15 residues. This CDR3 is CASSPTGQGGDTQYF. DNA for the CDR3: TGTGCCAGCAGCCCGACGGGACAGGGGGGAGATACGCAGTATTTT. The whole variable domain, remainder taken from reference TRBV7-2 and TRBJ2-3, is GAGVSQSPSNKVTEKGKDVELRCDPISGHTALYWYRQSLGQGLEFLIYFQGNSAPDKSGLPSDRFSAERTGGSVSTLTIQRTQQEDSAVYLCASSPTGQGGDTQYFGPGTRLTVL.

The rearrangement uses TRBV27 and TRBJ1-4; D perhaps matches TRBD1 (5 bases). Per germline, CDR1 MNHEY and CDR2 SMNVEV (reference sequence). CDR3 length: 16 residues. V was clipped by 5 bases and J by 7 bases, with 20 bases between them. The CDR3 is CASSPLGAGIAEKLFF. DNA for the CDR3: TGTGCCAGCAGTCCACTCGGGGCGGGGATAGCTGAAAAACTGTTTTTT.

CDR3 sequence: CASKGYTDTQYF. The CDR3 nucleotides are TGTGCCAGCAAAGGGTACACAGATACGCAGTATTTT. The genes are TRBV28 and TRBJ2-3, with D unclear. Trimming left V 7 bases short and J 2 bases short, with 7 bases between. Germline CDR1 MDHEN, CDR2 SYDVKM. The CDR3 has 12 residues.

The V call is TRBV7-9, the J call TRBJ2-3; TRBD2 matches 7 bases. Germline CDR1 SEHNR, CDR2 FQNEAQ (reference sequence). This CDR3 is built from 15 residues. Trimming at V came to 5 bases and at J to 2 bases, leaving 7 bases not matched to a gene. The CDR3 DNA follows: TGTGCCAGCAGCACCACTAGCGTTATCACAGATACGCAGTATTTT. Its translation is CASSTTSVITDTQYF.

The genes are TRBV10-3 and TRBJ1-1; the match to TRBD1 covers 9 bases. Per the germline V gene, CDR1 is ENHRY and CDR2 is SYGVKD. This CDR3 is built from 14 residues. The V segment lost 7 bases and the J segment 3 bases; nucleotides outside the gene matches: 6. The CDR3 coding sequence is TGTGCCATCACCCGACAGGGGGGGGACACTGAAGCTTTCTTT. It translates to CAITRQGGDTEAFF.

V usage is TRBV5-1 and J usage is TRBJ2-7; 10 bases are a match to TRBD1. Germline V gene lookup returns CDR1 SGHRS and CDR2 YFSETQ. The junction had 3 bases not matched to a gene; V was cut back by 4 bases and J by 5 bases. The CDR3 covers 13 residues. Here the CDR3 reads CASSRDRGNEQYF. For the CDR3, the DNA is TGCGCCAGCAGCCGGGACAGGGGAAACGAGCAGTACTTC.

The chain links TRBV5-1 to TRBJ2-5; TRBD2 aligns across 8 bases. From germline, CDR1 is SGHRS and CDR2 YFSETQ. V dropped 1 base and J dropped 0; count of bases not matched to a gene: 5. The CDR3 contains 16 residues. CDR3 sequence: CASSLRRSGNQETQYF. DNA of the CDR3: TGCGCCAGCAGCTTGAGGCGTAGCGGGAACCAAGAGACCCAGTACTTC.

The chain joins TRBV25-1 to TRBJ1-6; the D is unclear. CDR1 is MGHDK and CDR2 is SYGVNS in the germline V gene. The V gene lost 2 bases and the J gene lost 11 bases, with 10 bases spanning the gap. The length of the CDR3 is 13 residues. The CDR3 is CASSETEGTPLHF. CDR3 nucleotide sequence: TGTGCCAGCAGTGAAACGGAAGGGACACCCCTCCACTTT. Looking up the rest from reference TRBV25-1 and TRBJ1-6 gives the full variable domain: EADIYQTPRYLVIGTGKKITLECSQTMGHDKMYWYQQDPGMELHLIHYSYGVNSTEKGDLSSESTVSRIRTEHFPLTLESARPSHTSQYLCASSETEGTPLHFGNGTRLTVT.

Comments on this clone: Additional DNA sequences in this sample encode the identical CDR3. The chain uses TRBV6-1 and TRBJ1-1; D perhaps matches TRBD1 (6 bases). Germline values: CDR1 MNHNS, CDR2 SASEGT. V was clipped by 6 bases and J by 2 bases, with 13 bases between them. This CDR3 is 14 amino acids long. In DNA, the CDR3 is TGTGCCAGCAGCGGCAACAGGGTAAACACTGAAGCTTTCTTT. Amino acid sequence: CASSGNRVNTEAFF.

This chain links TRBV5-1 with TRBJ2-1, with 10 bases lining up with TRBD2. The length of the CDR3 is 15 residues. J gave up 8 bases and V 4 bases, and 9 bases lay outside the gene matches. CDR1 SGHRS and CDR2 YFSETQ come from the germline V gene. Written as DNA, the CDR3 is TGCGCCAGCAGCAACTCCGGGACTAGCGCCCATGAGCAGTTCTTC. It specifies CASSNSGTSAHEQFF. Full variable domain (outside the CDR3, taken from reference TRBV5-1 and TRBJ2-1): KAGVTQTPRYLIKTRGQQVTLSCSPISGHRSVSWYQQTPGQGLQFLFEYFSETQRNKGNFPGRFSGRQFSNSRSEMNVSTLELGDSALYLCASSNSGTSAHEQFFGPGTRLTVL.

This sequence joins TRBV5-1 and TRBJ2-1; 7 bases fit TRBD1. Germline V lookup: CDR1 SGHRS, CDR2 YFSETQ. This CDR3 contains 17 residues. Germline trimming cut 1 base from V and 7 bases from J; bases unmatched to any gene: 14. The CDR3, as DNA: TGCGCCAGCAGCTTGTCCCCTGGGGCAGGGGGAATGAATGAGCAGTTCTTC. Its translation: CASSLSPGAGGMNEQFF.

This chain joins TRBV28 and TRBJ2-3; the match to TRBD2 covers 12 bases. The V gene end was trimmed by 6 bases and the J gene end by 9 bases; junction bases not matched to a gene: 10. Germline CDR1 and CDR2: MDHEN and SYDVKM. This CDR3 has 15 residues. The CDR3 nucleotides are TGTGCCAGCAGGACTGCGACTAGCGGGAGTCGGACGCAGTATTTT. It specifies CASRTATSGSRTQYF.

The chain uses TRBV19 and TRBJ1-3; D is unresolved. This CDR3 has 14 amino acids. Germline CDR1 LNHDA, CDR2 SQIVND (reference sequence). The V end was cut by 3 bases, the J end by 0 bases, with 6 bases between. Here the CDR3 reads CASSMQSSGNTIYF. CDR3 in DNA: TGTGCCAGTAGTATGCAAAGCTCTGGAAACACCATATATTTT.

The chain combines TRBV6-1 with TRBJ2-1; the D gene is possibly TRBD1 (6 bases). CDR1 and CDR2 (germline): MNHNS, SASEGT. Trimming removed 4 bases at V and 1 base at J, with 11 bases between. The CDR3 has 15 amino acids. The chain's CDR3 is CASSAGVPSYNEQFF. CDR3 coding DNA: TGTGCCAGCAGTGCAGGGGTACCATCCTACAATGAGCAGTTCTTC.

This chain connects TRBV7-2 to TRBJ2-1, with TRBD2 matching 10 bases. The junction had 6 bases not matched to a gene; V was cut back by 1 base and J by 12 bases. Germline V gene lookup returns CDR1 SGHTA and CDR2 FQGNSA. The CDR3 is 14 amino acids. CDR3 loop: CASSLGTSGAGQFF. CDR3 sequence (DNA): TGTGCCAGCAGCTTAGGGACTAGCGGTGCGGGGCAGTTCTTC.

This clone was counted once. The chain couples TRBV7-6 to TRBJ2-5; 7 bases match TRBD1. With the DNA end fitting TRBJ2-7 better, the J assignment may be wrong. The length of the CDR3 is 15 residues. CDR1 and CDR2 (germline): SGHVS, FNYEAQ. CDR3 bases: TGTGCCAGCAGCTTAATGACAGGGACACCCTACGAGCAGTACTTC. It is translated as CASSLMTGTPYEQYF.

The chain is built from TRBV28 and TRBJ2-3, with D possibly being TRBD1 (6 bases). V dropped 6 bases and J dropped 2 bases, with 12 bases sitting between them. Germline-derived CDR1 and CDR2 are MDHEN and SYDVKM. The CDR3 runs 14 residues. The CDR3 protein is CASRRTVNTDTQYF. The CDR3 coding sequence is TGTGCCAGCAGAAGGACAGTCAACACAGATACGCAGTATTTT.

Regarding this clone: Other DNA sequences of this sample code for an identical CDR3. V gene TRBV6-1 combines with J gene TRBJ1-2; D unresolved. The CDR3 covers 12 residues. CDR1 and CDR2 (germline): MNHNS, SASEGT. The V end lost 4 bases, the J end lost 4 bases, and 7 bases lay between the germline ends. The CDR3 region is CASSVGSYGYTF. The DNA for the CDR3 is TGTGCCAGCAGTGTGGGCAGCTATGGCTACACCTTC.

The V call is TRBV2, the J call TRBJ1-4; D is ambiguous. Trimming removed 6 bases from V and 8 bases from J, with 13 bases in between. Germline CDR1 reads SNHLY; CDR2 reads FYNNEI. The CDR3 sequence is 13 residues long. The CDR3 reads CASRTRGREKLFF. In DNA, the CDR3 is TGTGCCAGCAGGACAAGAGGGAGAGAAAAACTGTTTTTT.

The V call is TRBV5-4, the J call TRBJ1-1; D remains unclear. From germline, CDR1 is SGHNT and CDR2 YYREEE (reference sequence). The CDR3 sequence is 14 residues long. V shed 4 bases and J shed 4 bases, with 14 bases lying between them. The CDR3 DNA reads as TGTGCCAGCAGCCAAGACGATTCCCGCACTGAAGCTTTCTTT. Its translation is CASSQDDSRTEAFF.

The V and J genes are TRBV28 and TRBJ2-2, with a tentative D call TRBD1 (7 bases). The CDR3 length is 17 residues. V lost 5 bases and J 5 bases, leaving 21 bases between the germline ends. Germline V gene lookup returns CDR1 MDHEN and CDR2 SYDVKM. CDR3 nucleotides: TGTGCCAGCAGTGACCTCATCGGGCAGGGGGGTACCGGGGAGCTGTTTTTT. Its translation is CASSDLIGQGGTGELFF.

The V call is TRBV5-1, the J call TRBJ2-5; the D call may be TRBD1 or TRBD2 (5 bases each). This CDR3 is built from 13 residues. Trimming shortened V by 4 bases and J by 4 bases, and 11 bases separated the two germline ends. CDR1 is SGHRS, CDR2 YFSETQ, per germline. The CDR3 here is CASSLGTPETQYF. CDR3 nucleotides: TGCGCCAGCAGCCTCGGGACGCCAGAGACCCAGTACTTC.

The rearrangement links TRBV6-5 to TRBJ1-3; D is perhaps TRBD1 (5 bases). The CDR3 contains 15 residues. Trimming removed 6 bases from V and 4 bases from J, with 16 bases in between. Germline loops: CDR1 MNHEY, CDR2 SVGAGI. The CDR3 is CASRQTVEGGNTIYF. In nucleotides, the CDR3 is TGTGCCAGCAGGCAGACAGTTGAGGGAGGAAACACCATATATTTT.

The chain couples TRBV4-3 to TRBJ2-5, with 8 bases that match TRBD2. The CDR3 sequence is 14 residues long. V lost 4 bases, J lost 5 bases, and 6 bases stayed unmatched. The germline CDR1 and CDR2 sequences are LGHNA and YSLEER. Here the CDR3 reads CASSRREGGETQYF. The CDR3 nucleotides read TGCGCCAGCAGCCGCCGGGAGGGCGGGGAGACCCAGTACTTC.